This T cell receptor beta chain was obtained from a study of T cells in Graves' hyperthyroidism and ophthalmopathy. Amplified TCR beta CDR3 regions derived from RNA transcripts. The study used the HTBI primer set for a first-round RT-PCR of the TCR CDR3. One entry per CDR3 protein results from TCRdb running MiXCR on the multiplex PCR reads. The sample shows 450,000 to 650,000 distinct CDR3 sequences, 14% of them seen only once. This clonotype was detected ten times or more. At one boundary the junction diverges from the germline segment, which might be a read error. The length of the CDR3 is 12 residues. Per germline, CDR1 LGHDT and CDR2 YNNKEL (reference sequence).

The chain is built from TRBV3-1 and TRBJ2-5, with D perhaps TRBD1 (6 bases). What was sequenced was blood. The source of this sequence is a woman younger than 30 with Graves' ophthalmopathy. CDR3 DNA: TGTGCCAGCAGCCAAGATGTCGGGACACAACACTTC. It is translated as CASSQDVGTQHF.